The 9 T cell receptor beta chains below come from one sample, sequenced in a study of identical twins. Each CDR3 protein gets one entry after TCRdb re-called the 5' RACE reads with MiXCR. The sample shows about 570,000 distinct CDR3 sequences, 9.6% of them seen only once. This same sample was also taken into another study, of yellow fever vaccine responses in identical twins.

Sequences were obtained from PBMCs. These receptor sequences come from a woman between 18 and 30 years old in good health.

The table lists this clonotype with many counts. The chain couples TRBV27 to TRBJ1-2; D might be TRBD1 (6 bases). The CDR3 has 16 residues. Trimming stripped 4 bases from V and 2 bases from J, with 17 bases between. From germline, CDR1 is MNHEY and CDR2 SMNVEV (reference sequence). The CDR3 DNA sequence: TGTGCCAGCAGTTCTTTGGACAGCCTAGCAAACTATGGCTACACCTTC. Translation gives CASSSLDSLANYGYTF.

This clonotype has a handful of counts. This chain uses TRBV24-1 with TRBJ2-2; 8 bases match TRBD2. The CDR3 extends over 16 amino acids. Germline V gene data show CDR1 as KGHDR and CDR2 as SFDVKD. Unmatched junction bases numbered 5, after V lost 4 bases and J lost 2 bases. CDR3 nucleotides: TGTGCCACCAGTGACCAGCGGGGGCCCAACACCGGGGAGCTGTTTTTT. Translation gives CATSDQRGPNTGELFF.

DNA of the CDR3: TGTGCCAGCACCCGAGGACAGGGGGCTGAAGCTTTCTTT. Translated: CASTRGQGAEAFF. J is TRBJ1-1 and V is TRBV6-1; the match to TRBD1 covers 10 bases. After removal of 7 bases from V and 6 bases from J, the junction contained 5 bases not matched to a gene. The CDR3 is made up of 13 amino acids. CDR1 is MNHNS, CDR2 SASEGT, per germline.

V gene TRBV5-1 combines with J gene TRBJ2-7; D remains unclear. Germline CDR1 and CDR2: SGHRS and YFSETQ. This CDR3 contains 14 residues. The germline V and J ends were trimmed by 1 base and 3 bases, with 11 bases remaining between them. Here the CDR3 DNA reads TGCGCCAGCAGCTTGAACAGTCTGGGCTACGAGCAGTACTTC. Protein product: CASSLNSLGYEQYF.

The chain recombines TRBV7-2 with TRBJ2-1; no definite D call. Trimming took off 8 bases at V and 0 bases at J, with 8 bases between the two ends. CDR1 and CDR2 (germline): SGHTA, FQGNSA. The CDR3 has 13 amino acids. The DNA for the CDR3 is TGTGCCAGCGTGTGGGCCTCCTACAATGAGCAGTTCTTC. It encodes CASVWASYNEQFF.

The chain combines TRBV5-5 with TRBJ1-5; possibly TRBD1 for D (5 bases). The V end was cut by 2 bases, the J end by 6 bases, with 15 bases between. CDR1 is SGHKS, CDR2 YYEKEE, per germline (reference sequence). This CDR3 spans 15 amino acids. DNA of the CDR3: TGTGCCAGCAGCTTCAGACTAGGGGAGGGTCAGCCCCAGCATTTT. Translating gives CASSFRLGEGQPQHF.

The rearrangement joins TRBV20-1 to TRBJ2-7; D unclear. CDR1 and CDR2 from the germline V gene are DFQATT and SNEGSKA (reference sequence). The V end was cut by 4 bases, the J end by 5 bases, with 18 bases between. The CDR3 is 14 amino acids. The CDR3: CSAISPGMVDEQYF. The CDR3 DNA is TGCAGTGCTATCAGCCCAGGAATGGTCGACGAGCAGTACTTC.

A few counts support this clonotype. The chain employs TRBV19 and TRBJ2-1; TRBD2 matches 7 bases. The V and J ends lost 10 bases and 8 bases, in that order; junction bases with no gene match: 17. CDR1 and CDR2 (germline): LNHDA, SQIVND (reference sequence). The length of the CDR3 is 15 residues. CDR3 DNA: TGTGCCACCTCGCCGAGGCCTCAGGGAGGGGATGAGCAGTTCTTC. This translates into CATSPRPQGGDEQFF.

In this sample, this clonotype turned up a few times. The chain has TRBV3-1 and TRBJ2-3; weak D call: TRBD1 (6 bases). CDR3 length equals 15 residues. The germline gives CDR1 LGHDT, CDR2 YNNKEL (reference sequence). V gave up 3 bases and J gave up 5 bases, with 15 bases separating them. CDR3 sequence (DNA): TGTGCCAGCAGCCACGTATCACAGGGCGGAGATACGCAGTATTTT. Translated, it gives CASSHVSQGGDTQYF.